Listed here are 26 T cell receptor beta chains from one sample, sequenced in a study of regulatory T cells in long-lasting Graves disease. Time point meaning: newly diagnosed GD, antithyroid drugs for less than 3 months. Generation of the TCR library employed RNA extracted from PBMCs. Relying on iRepertoire HTBI primers and Arm-PCR of CDR3 regions, the team built TCR beta libraries. One entry per CDR3 protein results from TCRdb running MiXCR on the multiplex PCR reads. This repertoire shows some 250,000 distinct CDR3 sequences, 20% found once; its top ten account for approximately 15%. Source: peripheral blood mononuclear cells (PBMCs), taken at new diagnosis, from a patient treated with antithyroid drugs. Receptors originate from a female donor with Graves disease.

This clonotype was counted ten times or more. The rearrangement uses TRBV20-1 and TRBJ2-1, with a weak D call TRBD2 (5 bases). This CDR3 contains 16 residues. Germline CDR1 reads DFQATT; CDR2 reads SNEGSKA (reference sequence). V was cut by 3 bases and J by 0 bases, with 15 bases left in between. Here the CDR3 DNA reads TGCAGTGCTAGTGGTTCGTCTGGGAGCTCCTACAATGAGCAGTTCTTC. It is translated as CSASGSSGSSYNEQFF.

This clonotype has just a few counts. The CDR3 spells CATEAGRSGNTIYF. In DNA form, the CDR3 reads TGTGCCACAGAAGCGGGGCGCTCTGGAAACACCATATATTTT. V gene TRBV6-2 or TRBV6-3 combines with J gene TRBJ1-3; a possible D gene is TRBD1 (5 bases). With 10 bases removed from V and 0 bases from J, the gap between germline ends came to 13 bases. Germline lookup yields CDR1 MNHEY and CDR2 SVGEGT. This CDR3 comprises 14 residues.

V gene TRBV7-2 combines with J gene TRBJ2-1; 8 nucleotides line up with TRBD2. CDR3 size: 15 residues. Germline V gene data show CDR1 as SGHTA and CDR2 as FQGNSA. With 3 bases clipped from V and 3 bases from J, the junction kept 4 bases outside the gene matches. The CDR3 protein is CASSLTSVSYNEQFF. The CDR3 DNA follows: TGTGCCAGCAGCTTGACTAGCGTTAGCTACAATGAGCAGTTCTTC.

In this sample, this clonotype turned up many times. This chain connects TRBV12-3 or TRBV12-4 to TRBJ2-3; D unclear. The CDR3 covers 12 residues. Trimming stripped 4 bases from V and 5 bases from J, with 7 bases between. The CDR3 loop reads CASSYSEDTQYF. The CDR3 coding sequence is TGTGCCAGCAGTTACTCAGAAGATACGCAGTATTTT.

This clonotype has just a few counts. The chain recombines TRBV20-1 with TRBJ2-3; maybe TRBD1 (5 bases). Trimming took 3 bases from V and 1 from J, leaving 8 bases between them. Germline V CDR1 and CDR2: DFQATT, SNEGSKA (reference sequence). The CDR3 consists of 13 residues. CDR3 loop: CSARIGGTDTQYF. CDR3 DNA sequence: TGCAGTGCTAGGATAGGGGGCACAGATACGCAGTATTTT.

The chain is built from TRBV5-6 and TRBJ1-3; possibly TRBD1 for D (5 bases). The V and J ends lost 0 bases and 0 bases respectively, with 16 bases between them. The CDR3 runs to 18 residues. Germline V gives CDR1 SGHDT, CDR2 YYEEEE. The CDR3: CASSLVGSGTDSGNTIYF. CDR3 in DNA: TGTGCCAGCAGCTTGGTGGGGTCTGGGACGGACTCTGGAAACACCATATATTTT.

This clonotype has at least ten counts. V and J are TRBV29-1 and TRBJ2-2; perhaps D is TRBD1 or TRBD2 (7 bases each). Germline CDR1 is SQVTM and CDR2 is ANQGSEA. The ends were cut back, 4 bases at V and 3 bases at J, with 12 bases in the middle. This CDR3 region has 14 residues. Here the CDR3 reads CSVGEGADTGELFF. CDR3 DNA sequence: TGCAGCGTTGGGGAGGGGGCGGACACCGGGGAGCTGTTTTTT.

This clonotype has ten or more counts. V and J are TRBV29-1 and TRBJ2-7; D is uncertain. CDR1 and CDR2 (germline): SQVTM, ANQGSEA. With 8 bases removed from V and 0 bases from J, the gap between germline ends came to 11 bases. CDR3 size: 12 residues. CDR3 sequence (DNA): TGCAGCTTCTCGACTGCCTCCTACGAGCAGTACTTC. Its protein is CSFSTASYEQYF.

This clonotype appeared many times. The genes are TRBV28 and TRBJ1-1; D remains unclear. Germline V CDR1 and CDR2: MDHEN, SYDVKM. The V end was cut by 8 bases, the J end by 8 bases, with 6 bases between. The CDR3 has 9 amino acids. The CDR3 loop reads CASGGEAFF. CDR3 DNA sequence: TGTGCCAGCGGAGGCGAAGCTTTCTTT.

This clonotype was counted many times. This chain links TRBV5-6 with TRBJ2-7; 11 nucleotides match TRBD2. The germline gives CDR1 SGHDT, CDR2 YYEEEE. J was trimmed by 2 bases and V by 5 bases; bases with no gene match: 6. CDR3 size: 15 residues. The CDR3 bases are TGTGCCAGCAGTGCTGCGACTAGCGGGACCTACGAGCAGTACTTC. Translated: CASSAATSGTYEQYF.

This clonotype was counted ten times or more. The V gene is TRBV29-1, the J gene TRBJ2-5, with D possibly being TRBD1 or TRBD2 (5 bases each). This CDR3 is built from 14 residues. V was cut by 7 bases and J by 5 bases, with 20 bases left in between. CDR1 SQVTM and CDR2 ANQGSEA come from the germline V gene. The CDR3 loop reads CSARANQWGETQYF. CDR3 DNA: TGCAGCGCTCGAGCCAATCAGTGGGGGGAGACCCAGTACTTC.

There are a few counts of this clonotype. This chain links TRBV27 with TRBJ2-3; D gene ambiguous. The CDR3 loop spans 13 amino acids. The germline V and J ends were trimmed by 2 bases and 4 bases, with 7 bases remaining between them. Germline CDR1 and CDR2: MNHEY and SMNVEV (reference sequence). DNA of the CDR3: TGTGCCAGCAGTTTAATCAAGCCAGATACGCAGTATTTT. Its translation is CASSLIKPDTQYF.

This clonotype has at least ten counts. The chain has TRBV7-9 and TRBJ2-7; the match to TRBD1 covers 7 bases. The germline V gene has CDR1 SEHNR and CDR2 FQNEAQ (reference sequence). The CDR3 contains 15 residues. With V trimmed by 2 bases and J by 3 bases, 7 bases remained unmatched. The CDR3 DNA follows: TGTGCCAGCAGCTTATCGACAGGGTATATCTACGAGCAGTACTTC. Its translation is CASSLSTGYIYEQYF.

This clonotype has just a few counts. This chain uses TRBV4-2 with TRBJ1-5; no clear D gene. Germline CDR1 LGHNA, CDR2 YNFKEQ. Trimming pared 6 bases from V and 0 bases from J, leaving 12 bases between. The CDR3 runs to 15 residues. CDR3 in DNA: TGTGCCAGCAGTGGACGGCAGGATAGCAATCAGCCCCAGCATTTT. Amino acids: CASSGRQDSNQPQHF.

The table lists this clonotype with many counts. This rearrangement joins TRBV28 to TRBJ2-5; D not certain. The V gene's germline CDR1 is MDHEN and CDR2 SYDVKM. The V end lost 6 bases, the J end lost 7 bases, and 15 bases lay between the germline ends. The CDR3 totals 13 residues. CDR3: CASSLDGRGTQYF. The CDR3 DNA reads TGTGCCAGCAGCCTGGACGGACGCGGGACCCAGTACTTC.

J is TRBJ2-7 and V is TRBV27, with TRBD2 as a possible D gene (6 bases). CDR1 is MNHEY, CDR2 SMNVEV, per germline (reference sequence). The CDR3 length is 14 residues. V lost 7 bases and J 1 base, leaving 14 bases between the germline ends. The CDR3 nucleotides read TGTGCCAGCACCCCAGAAGGGAGGTCCTACGAGCAGTACTTC. It codes for CASTPEGRSYEQYF.

At least ten counts were recorded for this clonotype. The CDR3 is CSAGQRGNTIYF. The CDR3 nucleotides read TGCAGTGCGGGACAGCGCGGAAACACCATATATTTT. This chain joins TRBV20-1 and TRBJ1-3; TRBD1 aligns across 7 bases. V gave up 6 bases and J gave up 4 bases; unmatched junction bases: 3. The CDR3 has 12 residues. Germline loops: CDR1 DFQATT, CDR2 SNEGSKA (reference sequence).

This clonotype was counted many times. The J gene is TRBJ1-6, the V gene TRBV10-3; D is ambiguous. CDR1 and CDR2 from the germline V gene are ENHRY and SYGVKD. Between the trimmed V and J ends, which lost 10 bases and 6 bases, there was a span of 13 bases. This CDR3 region has 13 residues. CDR3 in amino acids: CATQWASNSPLHF. CDR3 sequence (DNA): TGTGCCACCCAATGGGCCAGTAATTCACCCCTCCACTTT.

The rearrangement uses TRBV6-2 or TRBV6-3 and TRBJ2-7; 8 nucleotides agree with TRBD2. The germline CDR1 and CDR2 sequences are MNHEY and SVGEGT. Trimming at V came to 6 bases and at J to 2 bases, leaving 18 bases not matched to a gene. The CDR3 is 18 residues long. The CDR3 DNA is TGTGCCAGCAGAGTGAGCGGGTCGCGGGGGGTCCTAACCTACGAGCAGTACTTC. Its translation is CASRVSGSRGVLTYEQYF.

This clonotype was seen repeatedly, ten times or more. The rearrangement links TRBV27 to TRBJ2-5, with 11 positions matching TRBD2. V lost 5 bases, J lost 5 bases, and 7 bases stayed unmatched. The CDR3 runs to 15 residues. Germline V gives CDR1 MNHEY, CDR2 SMNVEV (reference sequence). As DNA, the CDR3 is TGTGCCAGCAGTAATAGCGGGGGGGCCTGGGAGACCCAGTACTTC. Translated, it gives CASSNSGGAWETQYF.

At least ten counts were recorded for this clonotype. V is TRBV7-6 and J is TRBJ2-1; D possibly corresponds to TRBD2 (5 bases). From germline, CDR1 is SGHVS and CDR2 FNYEAQ. This CDR3 has 14 residues. Trimming removed 7 bases from V and 0 bases from J, with 10 bases in between. The CDR3 nucleotides are TGTGCCAGCAAGGCCCGGGACTCCTACAATGAGCAGTTCTTC. Translating it yields CASKARDSYNEQFF.

J is TRBJ2-2 and V is TRBV3-1; D is tentatively TRBD1 or TRBD2 (5 bases each). V was pared by 1 base and J by 3 bases, with 9 bases between. The CDR3 totals 15 residues. Germline V CDR1 and CDR2: LGHDT, YNNKEL (reference sequence). The chain's CDR3 is CASSQVRGHTGELFF. The CDR3 DNA reads as TGTGCCAGCAGCCAAGTCCGGGGACACACCGGGGAGCTGTTTTTT.

This clonotype showed up many times. The rearrangement uses TRBV9 and TRBJ2-5; D is unresolved. Per germline, CDR1 SGDLS and CDR2 YYNGEE. This CDR3 contains 15 residues. The V gene lost 0 bases and the J gene lost 4 bases, with 13 bases spanning the gap. CDR3: CASSVGASSRETQYF. Written as DNA, the CDR3 is TGTGCCAGCAGCGTAGGGGCTAGTTCAAGAGAGACCCAGTACTTC.

The CDR3 spells CASSEQGAVTGELFF. In DNA, the CDR3 is TGTGCCAGCAGTGAACAGGGGGCGGTCACCGGGGAGCTGTTTTTT. The rearrangement uses TRBV6-2 or TRBV6-3 and TRBJ2-2; 9 bases match TRBD1. The CDR3 totals 15 residues. Germline CDR1 is MNHEY and CDR2 is SVGEGT. Trimming at V came to 5 bases and at J to 4 bases, leaving 5 bases not matched to a gene.

This clonotype has at least ten counts. This rearrangement joins TRBV29-1 to TRBJ1-1; D unclear. The CDR3 contains 14 residues. Germline-derived CDR1 and CDR2 are SQVTM and ANQGSEA. Trimming stripped 6 bases from V and 2 bases from J, with 16 bases between. The CDR3 sequence: CSVPTAIGNTEAFF. Here the CDR3 DNA reads TGCAGCGTCCCGACGGCGATAGGAAACACTGAAGCTTTCTTT.

Concerning this clonotype: A far larger clone is a single base away, which makes a read error likely. V gene TRBV11-3 combines with J gene TRBJ2-3, with unresolved D. Germline assignment: CDR1 SGHNT and CDR2 YENEEA. The CDR3 consists of 14 residues. In DNA, the CDR3 is TGTGCCAGCAGCTTGGGCGTCAGCACAGATATGCAGTATTTT. It is translated as CASSLGVSTDMQYF.